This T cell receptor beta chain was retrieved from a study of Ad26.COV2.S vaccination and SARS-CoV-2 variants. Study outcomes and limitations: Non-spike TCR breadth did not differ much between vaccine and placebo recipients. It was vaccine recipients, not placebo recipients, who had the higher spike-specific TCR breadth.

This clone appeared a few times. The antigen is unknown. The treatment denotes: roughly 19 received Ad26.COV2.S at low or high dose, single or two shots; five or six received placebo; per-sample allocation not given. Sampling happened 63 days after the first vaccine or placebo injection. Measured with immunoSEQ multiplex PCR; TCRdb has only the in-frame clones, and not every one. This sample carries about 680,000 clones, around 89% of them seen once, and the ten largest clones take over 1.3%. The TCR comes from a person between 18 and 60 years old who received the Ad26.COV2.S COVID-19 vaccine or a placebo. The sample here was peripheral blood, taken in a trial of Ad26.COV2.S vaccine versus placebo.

In DNA form, the CDR3 reads TGTGCCAGTAGTATAGCGAAGAATTCACCCCTCCACTTT. Translating it yields CASSIAKNSPLHF. This sequence joins TRBV19 and TRBJ1-6; D is ambiguous. The length of the CDR3 is 13 residues. The germline V gene has CDR1 LNHDA and CDR2 SQIVND (reference sequence). V was cut by 1 base and J by 7 bases, with 5 bases left in between.